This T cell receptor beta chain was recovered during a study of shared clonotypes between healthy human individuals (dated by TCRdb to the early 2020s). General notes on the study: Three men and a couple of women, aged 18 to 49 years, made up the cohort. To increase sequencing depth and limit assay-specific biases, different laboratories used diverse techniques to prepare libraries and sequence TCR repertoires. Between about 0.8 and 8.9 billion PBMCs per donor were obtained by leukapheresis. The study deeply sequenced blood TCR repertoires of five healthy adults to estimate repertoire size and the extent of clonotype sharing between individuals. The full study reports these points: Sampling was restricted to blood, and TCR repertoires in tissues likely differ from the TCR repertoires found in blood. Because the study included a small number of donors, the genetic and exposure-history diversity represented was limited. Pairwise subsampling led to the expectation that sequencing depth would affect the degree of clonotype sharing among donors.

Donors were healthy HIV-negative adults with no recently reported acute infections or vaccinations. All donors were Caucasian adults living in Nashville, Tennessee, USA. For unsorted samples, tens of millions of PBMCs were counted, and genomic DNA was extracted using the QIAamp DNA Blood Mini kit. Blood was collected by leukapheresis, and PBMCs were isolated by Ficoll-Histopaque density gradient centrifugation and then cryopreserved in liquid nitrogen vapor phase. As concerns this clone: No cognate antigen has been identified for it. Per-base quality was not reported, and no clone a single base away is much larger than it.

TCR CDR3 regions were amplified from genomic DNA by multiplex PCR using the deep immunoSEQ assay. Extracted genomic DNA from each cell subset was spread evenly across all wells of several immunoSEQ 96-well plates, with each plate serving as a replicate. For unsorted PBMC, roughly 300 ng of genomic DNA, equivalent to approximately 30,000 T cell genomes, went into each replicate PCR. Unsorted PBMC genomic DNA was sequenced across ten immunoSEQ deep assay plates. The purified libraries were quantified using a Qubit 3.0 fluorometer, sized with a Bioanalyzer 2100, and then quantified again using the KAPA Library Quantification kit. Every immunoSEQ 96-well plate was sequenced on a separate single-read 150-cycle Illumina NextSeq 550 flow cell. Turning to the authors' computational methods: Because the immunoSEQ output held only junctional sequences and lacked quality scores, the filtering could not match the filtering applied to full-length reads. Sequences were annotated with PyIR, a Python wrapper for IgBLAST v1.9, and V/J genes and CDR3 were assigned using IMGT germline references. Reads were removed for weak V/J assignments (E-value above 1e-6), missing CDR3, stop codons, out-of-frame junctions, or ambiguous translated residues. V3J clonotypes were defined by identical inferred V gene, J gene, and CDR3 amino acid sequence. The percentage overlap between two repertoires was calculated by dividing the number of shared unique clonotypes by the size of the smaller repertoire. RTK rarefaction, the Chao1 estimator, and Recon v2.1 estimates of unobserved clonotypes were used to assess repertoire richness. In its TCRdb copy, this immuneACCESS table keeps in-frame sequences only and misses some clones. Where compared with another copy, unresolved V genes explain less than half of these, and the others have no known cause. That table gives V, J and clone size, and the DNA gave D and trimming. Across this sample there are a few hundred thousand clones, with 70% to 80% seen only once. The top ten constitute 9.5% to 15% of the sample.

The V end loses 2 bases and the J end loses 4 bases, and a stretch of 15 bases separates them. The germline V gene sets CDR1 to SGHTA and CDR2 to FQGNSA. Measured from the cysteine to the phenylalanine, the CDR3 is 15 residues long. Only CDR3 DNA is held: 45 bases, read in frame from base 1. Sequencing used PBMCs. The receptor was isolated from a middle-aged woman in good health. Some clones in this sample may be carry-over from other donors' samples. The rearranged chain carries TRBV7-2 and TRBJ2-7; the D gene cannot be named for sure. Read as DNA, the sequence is TGTGCCAGCAGCTTAAGTGGGTCCCCTGGTTACGAGCAGTACTTC. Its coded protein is CASSLSGSPGYEQYF.